Listed below are T cell receptor beta chains from one sample, sequenced in a study of T cell responses to AZD1222 COVID-19 vaccine. The method was immunoSEQ multiplex PCR; TCRdb's version includes in-frame clones alone and lacks a portion of them. Of 200,000 or so clones in the sample, around 92% were seen once. The starting material was peripheral blood, obtained on day 0 of AZD1222 vaccination. The receptor source for this set is an adult in good health. Each CDR3 is given with its conserved first and last residue. A D gene is named only where the DNA matches it firmly. Clone size, where shown, is once, few, many, or a class for clones that have expanded.

size	V	J	D	DNA	CDR3
NA	TRBV5-4	TRBJ1-3	NA	TGTGCCAGCAGCTTGGGCGGAGCCTCTGGAAACACCATATATTTT	CASSLGGASGNTIYF
NA	TRBV14	TRBJ2-2	NA	TGTGCCAGCAGCCCGGGGTCGAACACCGGGGAGCTGTTTTTT	CASSPGSNTGELFF
NA	TRBV27	TRBJ1-1	NA	TGTGCCAGCAGTTTAGGGGTTGGGAACACTGAAGCTTTCTTT	CASSLGVGNTEAFF
NA	TRBV6-5	TRBJ1-1	TRBD1	TGTGCCAGCAGTACTGGGACAGGGGGCACTGAAGCTTTCTTT	CASSTGTGGTEAFF
NA	TRBV2	TRBJ1-4	NA	TGTGCCAGCAGTGAGCTTCAGGTGGGGAAACTGTTTTTT	CASSELQVGKLFF
NA	TRBV6-2/TRBV6-3	TRBJ1-2	NA	TGTGCCAGCAGTTACAGTTTGGTAGACTATGGCTACACCTTC	CASSYSLVDYGYTF
NA	TRBV19	TRBJ2-2	NA	TGTGCCAGTAGCATAACCCTCGGGACTACCGGGGAGCTGTTTTTT	CASSITLGTTGELFF
few	TRBV27	TRBJ2-1	TRBD2	TGTGCCAGCAGTCCCCTCCAACTAGCGGGGGGTTACAATGAGCAGTTCTTC	CASSPLQLAGGYNEQFF
NA	TRBV3-1/TRBV3-2	TRBJ1-4	TRBD1	TGTGCCAGCAGCCTACAGGGGGCCGGGCCCCGAGAAAAACTGTTTTTT	CASSLQGAGPREKLFF
NA	TRBV27	TRBJ1-5	NA	TGTGCCAGCAGTTTAAGCGTAGGCAATCAGCCCCAGCATTTT	CASSLSVGNQPQHF
NA	TRBV5-6	TRBJ2-5	NA	TGTGCCAGCAGCGGTTCAAGAGAGACCCAGTACTTC	CASSGSRETQYF
NA	TRBV7-9	TRBJ1-1	NA	TGTGCCAGCAGCACACAGGGGAACACTGAAGCTTTCTTT	CASSTQGNTEAFF
NA	TRBV27	TRBJ1-5	NA	TGTGCCAGCAGTTTATTCCCTTCGGGGGGTATTAATCAGCCCCAGCATTTT	CASSLFPSGGINQPQHF
NA	TRBV18	TRBJ1-1	NA	TGTGCCAGCTCACCAGGGGACGCTGAAGCTTTCTTT	CASSPGDAEAFF
NA	TRBV2	TRBJ1-2	TRBD1	TGTGCCAGCAGTGAAGCGGCCGGGACAGTACCATATGGCTACACCTTC	CASSEAAGTVPYGYTF
NA	TRBV28	TRBJ1-2	NA	TGTGCCACCATCCTCGGGGGGCGCGGCTACACCTTC	CATILGGRGYTF
once	TRBV27	TRBJ1-6	NA	TGTGCCAGCAGTTTGCCCCGGGGCAGCCATAATTCACCCCTCCACTTT	CASSLPRGSHNSPLHF
NA	TRBV4-3	TRBJ1-1	NA	TGCGCCAGCAGCCAAGATCGGGGTTCCGGGACTGAAGCTTTCTTT	CASSQDRGSGTEAFF
NA	TRBV19	TRBJ2-2	NA	TGTGCCAGTAGTATCGGACGAGACCCCGGGGAGCTGTTTTTT	CASSIGRDPGELFF
NA	TRBV29-1	TRBJ1-1	TRBD1	TGCAGCGCCGCGACAGGGACCACGAACACTGAAGCTTTCTTT	CSAATGTTNTEAFF
NA	TRBV6-5	TRBJ1-2	NA	TGTGCCAGCAAAGTGGACAGCGACCCTTATGGCTACACCTTC	CASKVDSDPYGYTF
NA	TRBV28	TRBJ2-2	NA	TGTGCCAGCAGTTTTTTCCAAAAGGAGCTGTTTTTT	CASSFFQKELFF
NA	TRBV3-1/TRBV3-2	TRBJ2-7	TRBD1	TGTGCCAGCAGCCAAGAGCCGGGACAGGGGTACTACGAGCAGTACTTC	CASSQEPGQGYYEQYF
NA	TRBV28	TRBJ1-3	NA	TGTGCCAGCAGTTCGACAGTAAACTCTGGAAACACCATATATTTT	CASSSTVNSGNTIYF
NA	TRBV25-1	TRBJ1-2	TRBD1	TGTGCCAGCAGGCCAGGGCAGGGGGCGTCTTTTCATGGCTACACCTTC	CASRPGQGASFHGYTF
NA	TRBV5-1	TRBJ1-2	TRBD1	TGCGCCAGCAGCCCCGGGACAGGGAAAGGCTACACCTTC	CASSPGTGKGYTF
NA	TRBV6-2/TRBV6-3	TRBJ2-5	NA	TGTGCCAGCAGTTCCGGGCAGCGGAGTACAGAGACCCAGTACTTC	CASSSGQRSTETQYF
NA	TRBV9	TRBJ2-4	NA	TGTGCCAGCAGCGCGGGGATGCAGGGAAATGCCAAAAACATTCAGTACTTC	CASSAGMQGNAKNIQYF
NA	TRBV19	TRBJ1-5	NA	TGTGCCTCGGGGGACCGAGATAGCAATCAGCCCCAGCATTTT	CASGDRDSNQPQHF
NA	TRBV19	TRBJ1-4	NA	TGTGCCATCCCCTCCCCCGCGGGTGCAACTAATGAAAAACTGTTTTTT	CAIPSPAGATNEKLFF
NA	TRBV5-1	TRBJ1-1	TRBD1	TGCGCCAGCAGCCCCTGGACAGGGGAGAACACTGAAGCTTTCTTT	CASSPWTGENTEAFF
NA	TRBV5-8	TRBJ1-1	NA	TGTGCCAGCAGCTGGGGGGCCGGAGAAGCTTTCTTT	CASSWGAGEAFF
once	TRBV5-6	TRBJ1-1	NA	TGTGCCAGCAGTCGACAGGTCGTCACTGAAGCTTTCTTT	CASSRQVVTEAFF
NA	TRBV11-2	TRBJ2-2	NA	TGTGCCAGCAGCTTACCCGGGGAGCTGTTTTTT	CASSLPGELFF
NA	TRBV30	TRBJ2-7	NA	TGTGCCTGGGGGCAGGGGAGAGACGAGCAGTACTTC	CAWGQGRDEQYF
NA	TRBV10-1	TRBJ2-7	NA	TGCGCCAGCAGTCTTGACGGCTACGAGCAGTACTTC	CASSLDGYEQYF
NA	TRBV2	TRBJ2-7	TRBD2	TGTGCCAGCAGGCTAGCGGGAGTGAACGAGCAGTACTTC	CASRLAGVNEQYF
NA	TRBV7-9	TRBJ2-5	NA	TGTGCCAGCAGTTACAGGGAGGTGGGCGAGACCCAGTACTTC	CASSYREVGETQYF
NA	TRBV9	TRBJ1-3	NA	TGTGCCAGCACCCCCGGCTCTGGAAACACCATATATTTT	CASTPGSGNTIYF
NA	TRBV12-3/TRBV12-4	TRBJ2-7	NA	TGTGCCAGCAGAGGTTTGGGTGGAGAGCAGTACTTC	CASRGLGGEQYF
NA	TRBV6-5	TRBJ1-5	NA	TGTGCCAGCAGCGGCCAGCGGCAGGGGAACCAGCCCCAGCATTTT	CASSGQRQGNQPQHF
NA	TRBV27	TRBJ1-2	NA	TGTGCCAGCAGTTTATGGGGGGCGAACGGCTACACCTTC	CASSLWGANGYTF
NA	TRBV11-2	TRBJ2-5	TRBD2	TGTGCCAGCAGCTTTATAGCGGGGGGTCAGGAGACCCAGTACTTC	CASSFIAGGQETQYF
NA	TRBV12-3/TRBV12-4	TRBJ1-1	NA	TGTGCCAGCAGTTTTGGTCTAGCCACTGAAGCTTTCTTT	CASSFGLATEAFF
once	TRBV5-1	TRBJ2-1	TRBD2	TGCGCCAGCAGCTTACCTCTAGCGGGAGGGACGCGGAATGAGCAGTTCTTC	CASSLPLAGGTRNEQFF
NA	TRBV7-9	TRBJ1-4	NA	TGTGCCAGCAGCTCCTGGGGGGCCGAAAAACTGTTTTTT	CASSSWGAEKLFF
NA	TRBV15	TRBJ1-5	NA	TGTGCCACCAGCGGGGGGACAAATCAGCCCCAGCATTTT	CATSGGTNQPQHF
NA	TRBV12-3/TRBV12-4	TRBJ1-5	NA	TGTGCCAGCAGCTACATCGATCAGCCCCAGCATTTT	CASSYIDQPQHF
NA	TRBV7-8	TRBJ1-1	NA	TGTGCCAGCAGCTTTGGGATACTAAACACTGAAGCTTTCTTT	CASSFGILNTEAFF
NA	TRBV7-8	TRBJ2-1	TRBD2	TGTGCCAGCAGCCCCCGGACTAGCGGGGTCGCGGATGAGCAGTTCTTC	CASSPRTSGVADEQFF
NA	TRBV30	TRBJ2-3	NA	TGTGCCTGGAGTTCTAGCGCCGATACGCAGTATTTT	CAWSSSADTQYF
NA	TRBV19	TRBJ1-5	NA	TGTGCCAGTAGTAGAGGGACCATGGGAAATCAGCCCCAGCATTTT	CASSRGTMGNQPQHF